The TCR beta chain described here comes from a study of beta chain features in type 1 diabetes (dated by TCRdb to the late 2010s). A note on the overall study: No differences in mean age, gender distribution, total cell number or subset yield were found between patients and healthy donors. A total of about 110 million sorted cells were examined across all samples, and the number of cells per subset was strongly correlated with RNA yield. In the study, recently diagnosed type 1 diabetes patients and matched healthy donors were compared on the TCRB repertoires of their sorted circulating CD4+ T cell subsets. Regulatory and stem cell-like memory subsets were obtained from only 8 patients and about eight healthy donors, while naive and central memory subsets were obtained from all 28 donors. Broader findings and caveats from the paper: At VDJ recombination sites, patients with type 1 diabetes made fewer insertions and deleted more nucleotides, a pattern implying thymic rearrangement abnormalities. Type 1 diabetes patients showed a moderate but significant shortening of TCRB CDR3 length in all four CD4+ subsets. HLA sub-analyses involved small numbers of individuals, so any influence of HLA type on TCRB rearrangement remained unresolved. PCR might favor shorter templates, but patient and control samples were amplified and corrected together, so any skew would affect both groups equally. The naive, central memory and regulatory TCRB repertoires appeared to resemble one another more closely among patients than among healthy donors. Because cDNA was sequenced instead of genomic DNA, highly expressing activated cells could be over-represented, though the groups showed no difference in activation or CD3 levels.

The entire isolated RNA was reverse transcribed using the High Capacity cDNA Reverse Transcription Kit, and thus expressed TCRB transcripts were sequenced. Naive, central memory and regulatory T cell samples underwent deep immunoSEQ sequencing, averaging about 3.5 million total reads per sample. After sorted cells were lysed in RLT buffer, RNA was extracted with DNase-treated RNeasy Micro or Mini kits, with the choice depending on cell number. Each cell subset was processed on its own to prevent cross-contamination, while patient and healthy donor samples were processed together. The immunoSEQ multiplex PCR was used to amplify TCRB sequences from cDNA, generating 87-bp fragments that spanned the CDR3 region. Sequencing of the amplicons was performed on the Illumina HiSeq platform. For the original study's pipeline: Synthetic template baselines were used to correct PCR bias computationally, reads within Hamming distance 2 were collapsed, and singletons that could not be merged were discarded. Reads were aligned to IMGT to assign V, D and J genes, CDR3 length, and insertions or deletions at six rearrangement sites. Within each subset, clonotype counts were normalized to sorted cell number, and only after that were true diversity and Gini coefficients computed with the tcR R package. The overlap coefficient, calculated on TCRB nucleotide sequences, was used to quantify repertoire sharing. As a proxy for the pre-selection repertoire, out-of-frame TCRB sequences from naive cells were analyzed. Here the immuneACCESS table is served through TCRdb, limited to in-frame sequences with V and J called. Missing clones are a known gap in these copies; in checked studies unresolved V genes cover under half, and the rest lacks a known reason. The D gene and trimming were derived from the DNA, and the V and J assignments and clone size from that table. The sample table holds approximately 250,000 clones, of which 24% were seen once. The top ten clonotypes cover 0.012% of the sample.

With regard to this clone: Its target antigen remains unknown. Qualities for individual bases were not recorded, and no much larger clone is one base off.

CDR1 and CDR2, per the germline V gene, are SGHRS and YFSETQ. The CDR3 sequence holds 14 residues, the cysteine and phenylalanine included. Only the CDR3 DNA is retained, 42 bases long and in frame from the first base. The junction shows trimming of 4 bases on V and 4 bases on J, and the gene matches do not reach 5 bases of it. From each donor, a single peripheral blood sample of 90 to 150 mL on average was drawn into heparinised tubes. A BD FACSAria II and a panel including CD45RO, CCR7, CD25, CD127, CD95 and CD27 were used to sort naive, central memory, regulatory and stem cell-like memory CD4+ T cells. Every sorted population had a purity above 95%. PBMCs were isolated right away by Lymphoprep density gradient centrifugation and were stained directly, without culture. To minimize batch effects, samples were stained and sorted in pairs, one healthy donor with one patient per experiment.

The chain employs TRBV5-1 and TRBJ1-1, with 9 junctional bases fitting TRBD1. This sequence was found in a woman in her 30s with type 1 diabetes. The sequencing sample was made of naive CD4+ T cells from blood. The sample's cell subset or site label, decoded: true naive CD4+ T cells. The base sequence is TGCGCCAGCAGCAGCGGACAGGGGAGCACTGAAGCTTTCTTT. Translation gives CASSSGQGSTEAFF. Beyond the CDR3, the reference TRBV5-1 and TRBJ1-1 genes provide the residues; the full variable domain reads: KAGVTQTPRYLIKTRGQQVTLSCSPISGHRSVSWYQQTPGQGLQFLFEYFSETQRNKGNFPGRFSGRQFSNSRSEMNVSTLELGDSALYLCASSSGQGSTEAFFGQGTRLTVV.